The clone carrying this TCR beta chain appeared a few times. The sample is drawn from a study of response to subunit inactivated influenza vaccine. J gave up 0 bases and V 7 bases, and 3 bases lay outside the gene matches. CDR3 length equals 13 residues. MiXCR, applied by TCRdb to the RT-PCR reads, yields one record per CDR3 protein. The repertoire holds about 540,000 distinct CDR3 sequences, with roughly 25% as singletons. The same data also went into a second study, on T cells expressing NK-cell markers. That paper states: TCR beta cDNA was made by 5'RACE template switching with UMIs. In several experiments, an anti-gamma-delta TCR antibody restricted sorting to alpha-beta TCR T cells.

The V call is TRBV12-3 or TRBV12-4, the J call TRBJ2-7; 7 positions agree with TRBD1. The clonotype originates from a man aged 45-65 years who received an inactivated influenza vaccine. Sequences were derived from CD4+ T cells sorted from PBMCs, sampled 11 to 12 days after vaccination. DNA for the CDR3: TGTGCCAGCATGGGACAGAACTCCTACGAGCAGTACTTC. It specifies CASMGQNSYEQYF.